This T cell receptor (beta chain) was sequenced in a study of cytomegalovirus exposure and HLA in healthy donors. V was trimmed by 3 bases and J by 4 bases, leaving 21 bases between them. This CDR3 region has 18 residues. CDR1 LNHDA and CDR2 SQIVND come from the germline V gene (reference sequence). Vbeta (60) and Jbeta (13) primers were used in the PCR. TCRdb's copy holds only in-frame clones and misses some; the assay was immunoSEQ multiplex PCR. Among about 110,000 clones listed, about 78% were seen once. The receptor was isolated from a man aged 25 to 40 in good health and CMV-seronegative. Sequenced input: PBMCs. V gene TRBV19 combines with J gene TRBJ1-4; tentative D call: TRBD1 (6 bases). In nucleotides, the CDR3 is TGTGCCAGTAGTATGCCCCCCGAGGGCAGGGGCGATAATGAAAAACTGTTTTTT. Amino acid sequence: CASSMPPEGRGDNEKLFF.